The source of this T cell receptor (beta chain) is a study of blood T cells in healthy people across ages. It was with a sample-barcoded 5' primer and a J-beta primer mix that a second PCR of about 6 to 12 cycles was run. A template-switch adaptor containing 12 random nucleotides labeled each cDNA molecule. TCRdb passed the 5' RACE reads through MiXCR, listing each CDR3 protein once. The table shows 650,000 to 800,000 distinct CDR3 sequences, with 40% to 65% occurring only once. At least ten counts were recorded for this clonotype. The target antigen is unknown. Points from the study as a whole: Age brought a roughly linear fall in TCR beta diversity measured per million T cells. Comparison with aged donors showed that long-lived donors had more naive CD4+ cells and higher diversity.

Sequenced: blood. This clonotype was obtained from an elderly woman in good health.

CDR3 loop: CASSLVGTRGQRENIQYF. The CDR3, as DNA: TGCGCCAGCAGCTTGGTGGGAACGAGGGGACAGAGGGAAAACATTCAGTACTTC. The chain combines TRBV5-1 with TRBJ2-4, with 7 bases lining up with TRBD1. Unmatched junction bases numbered 14, after V lost 0 bases and J lost 5 bases. The CDR3 loop spans 18 amino acids. CDR1 SGHRS and CDR2 YFSETQ come from the germline V gene. Full variable domain (missing parts from reference TRBV5-1 and TRBJ2-4): KAGVTQTPRYLIKTRGQQVTLSCSPISGHRSVSWYQQTPGQGLQFLFEYFSETQRNKGNFPGRFSGRQFSNSRSEMNVSTLELGDSALYLCASSLVGTRGQRENIQYFGAGTRLSVL.